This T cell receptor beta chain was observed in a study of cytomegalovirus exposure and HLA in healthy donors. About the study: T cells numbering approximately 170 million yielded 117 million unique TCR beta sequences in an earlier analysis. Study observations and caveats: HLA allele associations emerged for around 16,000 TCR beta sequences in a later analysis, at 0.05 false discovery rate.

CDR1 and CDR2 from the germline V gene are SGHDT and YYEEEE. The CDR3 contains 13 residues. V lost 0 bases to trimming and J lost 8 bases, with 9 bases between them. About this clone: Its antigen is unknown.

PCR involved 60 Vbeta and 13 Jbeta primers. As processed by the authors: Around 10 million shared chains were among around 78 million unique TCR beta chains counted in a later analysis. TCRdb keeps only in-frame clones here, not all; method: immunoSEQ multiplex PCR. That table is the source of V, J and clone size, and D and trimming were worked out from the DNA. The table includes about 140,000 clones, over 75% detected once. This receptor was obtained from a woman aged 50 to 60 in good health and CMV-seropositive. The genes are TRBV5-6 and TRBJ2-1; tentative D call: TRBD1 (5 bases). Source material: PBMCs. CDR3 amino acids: CASSLEGPDEQFF. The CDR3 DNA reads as TGTGCCAGCAGCTTGGAGGGGCCAGATGAGCAGTTCTTC.